This T cell receptor (beta chain) was observed in a study of shared clonotypes between healthy human individuals. Findings of the study overall: Donor clonotype sharing was expected to depend on sequencing depth.

Genomic DNA (from each subset) was split evenly across several immunoSEQ plates. Profiled with immunoSEQ multiplex PCR; TCRdb holds only in-frame clones, not every one. The table includes 450,000 to 500,000 clones, 60% to 80% detected once. This clone has ten or more counts. The antigen is not known. The sequenced material came from PBMCs. The receptor comes from a woman in her 40s in good health. Some clones in this sample may be carry-over from other donors' samples.

The CDR3 DNA sequence: TGTGCCAGCAGCCTGGGGACAGGGGCAACCGGGGAGCTGTTTTTT. This codes for CASSLGTGATGELFF. V and J are TRBV7-6 and TRBJ2-2, with 10 bases lining up with TRBD1. Germline V gives CDR1 SGHVS, CDR2 FNYEAQ. Trimming took 5 bases from V and 5 from J; bases not matched to a gene: 5. This CDR3 spans 15 amino acids. Full variable domain (remainder filled in from reference TRBV7-6 and TRBJ2-2): GAGVSQSPRYKVTKRGQDVALRCDPISGHVSLYWYRQALGQGPEFLTYFNYEAQQDKSGLPNDRFSAERPEGSISTLTIQRTEQRDSAMYRCASSLGTGATGELFFGEGSRLTVL.